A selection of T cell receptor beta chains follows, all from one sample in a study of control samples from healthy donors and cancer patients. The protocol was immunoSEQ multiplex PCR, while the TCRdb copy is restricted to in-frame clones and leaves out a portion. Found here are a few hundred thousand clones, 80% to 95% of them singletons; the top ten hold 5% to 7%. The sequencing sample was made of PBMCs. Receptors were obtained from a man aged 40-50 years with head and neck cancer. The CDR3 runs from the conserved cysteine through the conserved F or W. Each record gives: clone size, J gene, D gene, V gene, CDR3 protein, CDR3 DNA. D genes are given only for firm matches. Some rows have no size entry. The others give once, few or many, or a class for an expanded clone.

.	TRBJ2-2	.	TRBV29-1	CSVVGGTTGELFF	TGCAGCGTTGTCGGGGGCACCACCGGGGAGCTGTTTTTT
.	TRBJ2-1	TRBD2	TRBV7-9	CASSLGREGNEQFF	TGTGCCAGCAGCTTAGGCAGGGAGGGGAATGAGCAGTTCTTC
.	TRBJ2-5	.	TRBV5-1	CASSLAVQETQYF	TGCGCCAGCAGCTTAGCGGTCCAAGAGACCCAGTACTTC
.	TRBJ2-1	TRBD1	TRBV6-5	CASSTGTGGFNEQFF	TGTGCCAGCAGTACCGGGACAGGGGGCTTCAATGAGCAGTTCTTC
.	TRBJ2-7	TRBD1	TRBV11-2	CASSSDRGLSYEQYF	TGTGCCAGCAGTTCGGACAGGGGGCTCTCCTACGAGCAGTACTTC
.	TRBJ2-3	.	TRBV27	CASSRLNELPADTQYF	TGTGCCAGCAGCCGACTCAATGAACTACCCGCAGATACGCAGTATTTT
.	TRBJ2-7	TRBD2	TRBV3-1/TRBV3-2	CASSRSAGGSGSYEQYF	TGTGCCAGCAGCCGTTCAGCGGGGGGCTCGGGGAGTTACGAGCAGTACTTC
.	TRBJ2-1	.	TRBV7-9	CASSFSEKSYNEQFF	TGTGCCAGCAGCTTTAGTGAGAAGTCCTACAATGAGCAGTTCTTC
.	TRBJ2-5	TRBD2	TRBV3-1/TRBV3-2	CASSQGSGGLGETQYF	TGTGCCAGCAGCCAAGGTAGCGGGGGGCTGGGAGAGACCCAGTACTTC
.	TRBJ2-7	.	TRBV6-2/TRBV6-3	CASSRIRDSYEQYF	TGTGCCAGCAGTCGTATCCGGGACTCTTACGAGCAGTACTTC
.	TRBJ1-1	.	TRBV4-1	CASSQTVNTEAFF	TGCGCCAGCAGCCAGACAGTGAACACTGAAGCTTTCTTT
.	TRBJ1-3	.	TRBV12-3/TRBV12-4	CASSGDSYTIYF	TGTGCCAGCAGCGGAGACAGTTACACCATATATTTT
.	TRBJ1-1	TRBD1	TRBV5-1	CASSRQGAGSNTEAFF	TGCGCCAGCAGCCGACAGGGGGCAGGGTCGAACACTGAAGCTTTCTTT
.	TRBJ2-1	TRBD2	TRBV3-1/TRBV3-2	CASSQGSGGRNEQFF	TGTGCCAGCAGCCAAGGGTCGGGAGGTCGGAATGAGCAGTTCTTC
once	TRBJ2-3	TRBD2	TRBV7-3	CASSLIGASGGADTQYF	TGTGCCAGCAGCTTAATTGGGGCTAGCGGGGGAGCAGATACGCAGTATTTT
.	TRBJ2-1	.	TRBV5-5	CASSLEGSGMYNEQFF	TGTGCCAGCAGCTTGGAAGGTAGCGGTATGTACAATGAGCAGTTCTTC
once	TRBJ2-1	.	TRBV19	CASSLHSDRSSYNEQFF	TGTGCCAGTAGCCTGCACTCGGACAGAAGCTCCTACAATGAGCAGTTCTTC
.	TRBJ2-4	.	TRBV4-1	CASSQVSTDSLIAKNIQYF	TGCGCCAGCAGCCAAGTTTCCACGGACTCCTTAATAGCCAAAAACATTCAGTACTTC
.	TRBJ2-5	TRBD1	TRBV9	CASSSQTGKETQYF	TGTGCCAGCAGTTCTCAGACAGGGAAAGAGACCCAGTACTTC
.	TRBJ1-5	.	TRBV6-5	CASSYRPGLQPQHF	TGTGCCAGCAGTTATCGACCGGGTCTTCAGCCCCAGCATTTT
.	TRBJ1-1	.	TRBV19	CASSMTFLNTEAFF	TGTGCCAGTAGTATGACATTCTTGAACACTGAAGCTTTCTTT
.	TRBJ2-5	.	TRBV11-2	CASSLGFGGRETQYF	TGTGCCAGCAGCTTAGGGTTCGGGGGTAGGGAGACCCAGTACTTC
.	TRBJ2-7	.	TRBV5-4	CASSLGGMGDEQYF	TGTGCCAGCAGCTTAGGCGGTATGGGTGATGAGCAGTACTTC
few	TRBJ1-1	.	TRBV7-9	CASSLGVLNTEAFF	TGTGCCAGCAGCTTAGGGGTTTTGAACACTGAAGCTTTCTTT
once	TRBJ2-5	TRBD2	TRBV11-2	CASSPGLSGSAQETQYF	TGTGCCAGCAGCCCGGGACTAAGCGGGTCAGCCCAAGAGACCCAGTACTTC
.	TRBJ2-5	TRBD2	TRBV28	CASSFLTSGNIQETQYF	TGTGCCAGCAGTTTTCTGACTAGCGGAAACATACAAGAGACCCAGTACTTC
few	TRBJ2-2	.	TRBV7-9	CASSLGFIRAPGELFF	TGTGCCAGCAGCTTAGGCTTTATACGGGCCCCCGGGGAGCTGTTTTTT
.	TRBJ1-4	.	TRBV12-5	CASGFGANEKLFF	TGTGCTAGTGGTTTTGGGGCCAATGAAAAACTGTTTTTT